The following is a T cell receptor beta chain sequence with its context. This CDR3 region has 15 residues. V was clipped by 5 bases and J by 0 bases, with 10 bases between them. CDR1 is MNHEY and CDR2 is SVGEGT in the germline V gene. These data belong to a study of control samples from healthy donors and cancer patients. The assay was immunoSEQ multiplex PCR, and TCRdb's table has in-frame clones only and misses some. The sample consists of 85,000 to 100,000 clones, approximately 95% of them appearing once. V gene TRBV6-2 or TRBV6-3 combines with J gene TRBJ2-2, with D possibly matching TRBD1 (6 bases). The sequenced material came from blood. The receptor was isolated from a man between 18 and 29 years old in good health. CDR3 sequence: CASSDRDTNTGELFF. The CDR3 region has the DNA TGTGCCAGCAGTGACCGGGACACGAACACCGGGGAGCTGTTTTTT.